The clone carrying this T cell receptor (beta chain) was detected only once. Its antigen is not identified. The CDR3 is 12 amino acids. Trimming shortened V by 5 bases and J by 10 bases, and 14 bases separated the two germline ends. Per germline, CDR1 SGHRS and CDR2 YFSETQ. This entry comes from a study of T cell responses to AZD1222 COVID-19 vaccine. General study results and limits: Two AZD1222 administrations were followed by greater Spike-specific TCR breadth and depth. Only after the peak T cell response were repertoires sampled.

Only in-frame clones appear in the TCRdb table, and some are missing; sequencing was by immunoSEQ multiplex PCR. The profile shows 130,000 or so clones, about 93% of them singletons. The analysis combined second doses at about 4 or about 12 weeks. The rearrangement uses TRBV5-1 and TRBJ2-3; D call uncertain. The source of this sequence is an adult who received the AZD1222 COVID-19 vaccine. Sequencing was performed on peripheral blood, taken 28 days after the second AZD1222 dose. This CDR3 is CASRVGGLAQYF. CDR3 bases: TGCGCCAGCAGAGTCGGTGGGCTTGCGCAGTATTTT.